This paragraph reports one TCR beta chain. Its target antigen remains unknown. No per-base quality is available; no much larger clone lies one base away. TCRbeta CDR3 regions were amplified from genomic DNA using the immunoSEQ Assay, a bias-controlled multiplex PCR. Concerning the study's data processing: The number of nucleated cells in each sample was estimated from the amplification of reference gene primers within the assay. Sequence reads were collapsed and filtered to measure the absolute abundance of every unique TCRbeta CDR3 rearrangement. For each sample, productive Simpson clonality was calculated by taking the square root of Simpson's diversity index across productive rearrangements. Drawn from immuneACCESS, this table holds only the in-frame rearrangements with V and J called that TCRdb kept. Clones are partly lost; checked studies trace under half to an unresolved V gene and leave the rest unexplained. The D gene and trimming were derived from the DNA, and the V and J assignments and clone size from that table. Present in this sample are about 52,000 clones, 89% of which were seen just once. The ten largest make up approximately 4.9% of the sample.

Collaborating institutions collected whole blood in K2EDTA tubes following their own protocols. For TCRbeta analysis, collaborators shipped samples in one of three forms: frozen whole blood, isolated PBMCs, or DNA extracted from either of those sample types. Looking up the germline V gene yields CDR1 SQVTM and CDR2 ANQGSEA. V is trimmed back by 7 bases and J by 4 bases, and the junction contains 5 bases that no gene match accounts for. From its cysteine to its phenylalanine, the CDR3 spans 14 amino acids. The entry retains the CDR3 DNA only, 42 bases that are in frame from base 1. The data stem from a study of blood T cell repertoires in COVID-19 (dated by TCRdb to 2020 to 2022). About the study as a whole: The collaborator samples originated in the United States, Italy and Spain and spanned the acute and convalescent phases of COVID-19. The repertoires were released in a freely available public database intended as a resource for research on the immune response to SARS-CoV-2. HLA class I and class II types, where available, came from metadata supplied by the sample provider rather than from assay-based typing. The sample metadata nearly always contained a de-identified subject ID, COVID-19 status, age in years and sex. The samples were drawn from the first 160 participants of the ongoing ImmuneRACE study and from over 950 subjects provided by 6 global collaborators. The prospective study material was composed of cDNA or gDNA derived from T cells, B-cell-depleted T cells, or PBMCs. The dataset comprised deeply sampled blood TCRbeta repertoires from subjects exposed to, actively infected with, or recovered from COVID-19. Broad study findings and their caveats: Clinical and demographic metadata were provided uncurated, with the amount varying by source and participant.

Sequences were obtained from peripheral blood. This TCR derives from a man aged 55 to 69 with active COVID-19. The sequence joins TRBV29-1 to TRBJ2-1; 12 middle bases align to TRBD2. The CDR3 protein: CSGLLAGGYNEQFF. The DNA sequence is TGCAGCGGCCTCCTAGCGGGAGGGTACAATGAGCAGTTCTTC.